The next 32 T cell receptor beta chains were all read from a single sample in a study of T cell repertoires in cytomegalovirus infection. TCRdb reanalysed the reads using MiXCR and keeps one entry per CDR3 protein. The table has under 850,000 distinct CDR3 sequences, 35% to 45% seen once. Sequences were obtained from PBMCs. The source is a human donor in good health (CMV status not recorded). Some clones in this sample may be carry-over from other donors' samples.

The V call is TRBV9, the J call TRBJ2-1; maybe TRBD1 (5 bases). This CDR3 comprises 16 residues. The V end lost 0 bases, the J end lost 7 bases, and 17 bases lay between the germline ends. Germline loops: CDR1 SGDLS, CDR2 YYNGEE. CDR3 in amino acids: CASSVGTPAPLNEQFF. Here the CDR3 DNA reads TGTGCCAGCAGCGTAGGGACACCGGCCCCTTTAAATGAGCAGTTCTTC.

This clonotype has a count of ten or more. This sequence joins TRBV7-2 and TRBJ2-7; 7 bases map to TRBD1. Germline CDR1 and CDR2: SGHTA and FQGNSA. The CDR3 is made up of 14 amino acids. V lost 5 bases, J lost 5 bases, and 9 bases stayed unmatched. In DNA, the CDR3 is TGTGCCAGCAGCCCCAGGGGGAAGAGCGACGAGCAGTACTTC. Protein sequence: CASSPRGKSDEQYF.

This clonotype came up many times. The J gene is TRBJ2-5, the V gene TRBV2; no firm D call. V was trimmed by 11 bases and J by 4 bases, leaving 8 bases between them. CDR3 length: 10 residues. Germline lookup yields CDR1 SNHLY and CDR2 FYNNEI. Here the CDR3 reads CASRGETQYF. CDR3 in DNA: TGTGCCTCCAGAGGAGAGACCCAGTACTTC.

This clonotype was recorded a few times. The chain combines TRBV24-1 with TRBJ2-3; D is uncertain. V gave up 6 bases and J gave up 1 base, with 13 bases separating them. The CDR3 runs to 15 residues. From germline, CDR1 is KGHDR and CDR2 SFDVKD. The CDR3 sequence: CATSPPWPRTDTQYF. The DNA of the CDR3 is TGTGCCACCAGTCCCCCTTGGCCTCGCACAGATACGCAGTATTTT.

This sequence joins TRBV29-1 and TRBJ1-2; unclear D gene. This CDR3 is built from 12 residues. The V end was cut by 5 bases, the J end by 0 bases, with 7 bases between. Germline CDR1 is SQVTM and CDR2 is ANQGSEA. The CDR3 sequence: CSVQSTNYGYTF. The CDR3 DNA follows: TGCAGCGTTCAGAGTACTAACTATGGCTACACCTTC. Complete variable domain (other parts from reference TRBV29-1 and TRBJ1-2): SAVISQKPSRDICQRGTSLTIQCQVDSQVTMMFWYRQQPGQSLTLIATANQGSEATYESGFVIDKFPISRPNLTFSTLTVSNMSPEDSSIYLCSVQSTNYGYTFGSGTRLTVV.

The chain joins TRBV5-1 to TRBJ2-1; 12 bases match TRBD2. The trim removed 0 bases at V and 3 bases at J, leaving 7 bases unmatched. CDR3 size: 18 residues. Germline V gene sequence: CDR1 SGHRS, CDR2 YFSETQ. In nucleotides, the CDR3 is TGCGCCAGCAGCTTGGTTACTAGCGGGAGGACTAACTACAATGAGCAGTTCTTC. Residues: CASSLVTSGRTNYNEQFF.

Regarding this clonotype: The junction departs from the called germline gene at one end, perhaps through a read error. The chain carries TRBV4-2 and TRBJ1-2; maybe TRBD1 (6 bases). Germline V CDR1 and CDR2: LGHNA, YNFKEQ. The CDR3 loop spans 18 amino acids. The DNA for the CDR3 is TGTGCCAGCATCCAAGATCGACAGGTGAAGAAGGGTAACTATGGCTACACCTTC. Protein sequence: CASIQDRQVKKGNYGYTF.

V is TRBV4-2 and J is TRBJ2-2; D unclear. The germline CDR1 and CDR2 sequences are LGHNA and YNFKEQ. CDR3 size: 17 residues. The V end was cut by 0 bases, the J end by 0 bases, with 11 bases between. The CDR3 protein is CASSQEGGIPNTGELFF. DNA of the CDR3: TGTGCCAGCAGCCAAGAAGGCGGCATACCGAACACCGGGGAGCTGTTTTTT.

The chain combines TRBV20-1 with TRBJ2-7, with D tentatively TRBD1 (6 bases). Germline V gene data show CDR1 as DFQATT and CDR2 as SNEGSKA (reference sequence). The CDR3 is made up of 16 amino acids. Trimming removed 1 base at V and 0 bases at J, with 16 bases between. The CDR3 spells CSARGDTLHLSYEQYF. The CDR3 nucleotides are TGCAGTGCTAGAGGGGACACCCTTCACCTCTCCTACGAGCAGTACTTC.

This chain joins TRBV9 and TRBJ1-4; no definite D call. Trimming removed 0 bases at V and 0 bases at J, with 6 bases between. CDR1 and CDR2 from the germline V gene are SGDLS and YYNGEE. This CDR3 is built from 15 residues. The CDR3: CASSVAGATNEKLFF. The CDR3 DNA follows: TGTGCCAGCAGCGTAGCGGGAGCAACTAATGAAAAACTGTTTTTT.

This clonotype has only a few counts. This chain uses TRBV10-3 with TRBJ2-7, with a weak D call TRBD1 (6 bases). Germline lookup yields CDR1 ENHRY and CDR2 SYGVKD. This CDR3 contains 15 residues. The germline V and J ends were trimmed by 8 bases and 3 bases, with 20 bases remaining between them. The CDR3 is CAIGVGTQLFYEQYF. The DNA of the CDR3 is TGTGCCATCGGAGTCGGGACACAGCTGTTCTACGAGCAGTACTTC.

The gene calls are TRBV7-6 and TRBJ2-5, with 12 nucleotides matching TRBD2. The CDR3 extends over 14 amino acids. The V segment lost 4 bases and the J segment 4 bases; nucleotides outside the gene matches: 1. Germline V gives CDR1 SGHVS, CDR2 FNYEAQ. The CDR3 loop is CASSSGLAGETQYF. In DNA form, the CDR3 reads TGTGCCAGCAGCTCGGGACTAGCGGGAGAGACCCAGTACTTC. Based on the CDR3 plus reference TRBV7-6 and TRBJ2-5, the full variable domain is GAGVSQSPRYKVTKRGQDVALRCDPISGHVSLYWYRQALGQGPEFLTYFNYEAQQDKSGLPNDRFSAERPEGSISTLTIQRTEQRDSAMYRCASSSGLAGETQYFGPGTRLLVL.

CDR3 sequence (DNA): TGCAGTGCTAGAGGGACTAGCGGGGGAGTTTTGACAGATACGCAGTATTTT. Its translation: CSARGTSGGVLTDTQYF. The genes are TRBV20-1 and TRBJ2-3; TRBD2 matches 13 bases. V was clipped by 1 base and J by 3 bases; unmatched bases: 7. The CDR3 is made up of 17 amino acids. Germline lookup yields CDR1 DFQATT and CDR2 SNEGSKA (reference sequence).

The chain couples TRBV28 to TRBJ2-7; 7 bases align to TRBD1. V lost 6 bases to trimming and J lost 1 base; unmatched junction nucleotides: 9. Germline CDR1 and CDR2: MDHEN and SYDVKM. CDR3 length: 15 residues. CDR3 in DNA: TGTGCCAGCAGGCCGACAGGGTCACCGTCCTACGAGCAGTACTTC. Protein: CASRPTGSPSYEQYF.

The rearrangement joins TRBV7-8 to TRBJ2-1; 8 bases fit TRBD1. The CDR3 spans 13 residues. V lost 4 bases, J lost 6 bases, and 2 bases stayed unmatched. Germline values: CDR1 SGHVS, CDR2 FQNEAQ. CDR3 amino acids: CASSWDRTNEQFF. CDR3 nucleotides: TGTGCCAGCAGCTGGGACAGGACCAATGAGCAGTTCTTC.

This clonotype was counted between two and nine times. V usage is TRBV12-3 or TRBV12-4 and J usage is TRBJ1-1; D is ambiguous. The CDR3 extends over 13 amino acids. The V and J ends lost 3 bases and 8 bases respectively, with 13 bases between them. CDR3 nucleotide sequence: TGTGCCAGCAGTTTGTCCAGGCGGGAAGAAGCTTTCTTT. This gives the protein CASSLSRREEAFF.

V and J are TRBV6-6 and TRBJ2-3; weak D call: TRBD2 (5 bases). Deletions cut 6 bases from V and 4 bases from J, with 14 bases between. The CDR3 is 14 residues long. Germline V lookup: CDR1 MNHNY, CDR2 SVGAGI (reference sequence). CDR3 amino acids: CASSQTKPADTQYF. As DNA, the CDR3 is TGTGCCAGCAGCCAGACTAAGCCGGCAGATACGCAGTATTTT.

As for this clonotype: Germline is not matched at one junction end, which may reflect a read error. The rearrangement joins TRBV28 to TRBJ1-5; no reliable D call. Germline V gene data show CDR1 as MDHEN and CDR2 as SYDVKM. The CDR3 covers 14 residues. CDR3 amino acids: CASKKRPSNHPQHF. For the CDR3, the DNA is TGTGCCAGCAAAAAACGACCTAGCAATCATCCCCAGCATTTT.

In this sample, this clonotype turned up a few times. J is TRBJ1-2 and V is TRBV28, with a possible D match to TRBD1 (6 bases). Germline V gives CDR1 MDHEN, CDR2 SYDVKM. V gave up 6 bases and J gave up 2 bases, with 13 bases separating them. The CDR3 runs to 14 residues. CDR3 nucleotides: TGTGCCAGCAGGGGCAGGGGAGCAAACTATGGCTACACCTTC. Protein: CASRGRGANYGYTF.

The chain links TRBV5-4 to TRBJ2-2; 7 bases match TRBD1. The CDR3 is made up of 14 amino acids. The germline V gene encodes CDR1 SGHNT and CDR2 YYREEE (reference sequence). The trim removed 4 bases at V and 6 bases at J, leaving 6 bases unmatched. The chain's CDR3 is CASSPTTGAGELFF. The CDR3 DNA follows: TGTGCCAGCAGCCCTACTACAGGGGCCGGGGAGCTGTTTTTT.

This clonotype was recorded at least ten times. CDR3 loop: CASRGRGETQYF. CDR3 sequence (DNA): TGTGCCAGCAGGGGGAGGGGGGAGACCCAGTACTTC. The chain is built from TRBV28 and TRBJ2-5, with a weak D call TRBD2 (7 bases). CDR3 length: 12 amino acids. Germline CDR1 is MDHEN and CDR2 is SYDVKM. The germline V and J ends were trimmed by 6 bases and 5 bases, with 10 bases remaining between them.

V is TRBV5-6 and J is TRBJ2-1; a possible D gene is TRBD1 (6 bases). V lost 0 bases and J 3 bases, leaving 16 bases between the germline ends. In germline, CDR1 is SGHDT, CDR2 YYEEEE. CDR3 length: 17 residues. The CDR3 protein is CASSLELLGHHYNEQFF. The CDR3 nucleotides read TGTGCCAGCAGCTTGGAGCTTCTGGGACACCACTACAATGAGCAGTTCTTC. The variable domain in full, with the rest retrieved from reference TRBV5-6 and TRBJ2-1, is DAGVTQSPTHLIKTRGQQVTLRCSPKSGHDTVSWYQQALGQGPQFIFQYYEEEERQRGNFPDRFSGHQFPNYSSELNVNALLLGDSALYLCASSLELLGHHYNEQFFGPGTRLTVL.

A few counts support this clonotype. The chain joins TRBV5-4 to TRBJ2-5, with TRBD2 identical over 9 bases. The CDR3 consists of 16 residues. The germline CDR1 and CDR2 sequences are SGHNT and YYREEE (reference sequence). J was trimmed by 0 bases and V by 3 bases; bases with no gene match: 6. The CDR3 sequence is CASSYLAGLNQETQYF. Written as DNA, the CDR3 is TGTGCCAGCAGCTATCTAGCGGGACTGAACCAAGAGACCCAGTACTTC.

The chain combines TRBV12-3 or TRBV12-4 with TRBJ1-2, with D perhaps TRBD1 (5 bases). CDR3 length: 13 amino acids. With 3 bases removed from V and 6 bases from J, the gap between germline ends came to 11 bases. DNA for the CDR3: TGTGCCAGCAGTTTCCAGGGTGAGAATGGCTACACCTTC. This gives the protein CASSFQGENGYTF.

This rearrangement joins TRBV27 to TRBJ2-7; maybe TRBD1 (6 bases). From germline, CDR1 is MNHEY and CDR2 SMNVEV (reference sequence). This CDR3 has 14 residues. V was shortened by 9 bases and J by 6 bases, with 21 bases between the two germline ends. The CDR3 spells CASRPGNRVTEQYF. The DNA of the CDR3 is TGTGCCAGTCGTCCGGGGAACAGGGTCACCGAGCAGTACTTC.

This clonotype was observed a handful of times. The chain employs TRBV6-6 and TRBJ2-7; a possible D gene is TRBD1 (6 bases). CDR3 size: 15 residues. The germline V and J ends were trimmed by 7 bases and 0 bases, with 16 bases remaining between them. Germline CDR1 and CDR2: MNHNY and SVGAGI (reference sequence). The DNA for the CDR3 is TGTGCCAGCACCACCTCAACAGGGATCTCCTACGAGCAGTACTTC. Amino acid sequence: CASTTSTGISYEQYF.

The CDR3 here is CASSLAGHFNQPQHF. For the CDR3, the DNA is TGTGCCAGCAGCTTAGCAGGGCACTTCAATCAGCCCCAGCATTTT. The genes are TRBV7-9 and TRBJ1-5; D is uncertain. CDR3 length: 15 residues. V was pared by 0 bases and J by 3 bases, with 9 bases between. The germline V gene encodes CDR1 SEHNR and CDR2 FQNEAQ (reference sequence).

The V gene is TRBV11-1, the J gene TRBJ1-6; D remains unclear. With 5 bases removed from V and 10 bases from J, the gap between germline ends came to 18 bases. Germline CDR1 SGHAT, CDR2 FQDESV (reference sequence). The CDR3 extends over 15 amino acids. CDR3: CASSRSVDGSSPLHF. The DNA for the CDR3 is TGTGCCAGCAGCCGGTCGGTGGATGGGTCGTCACCCCTCCACTTT.

The chain is built from TRBV20-1 and TRBJ2-6, with 11 bases matching TRBD2. This CDR3 region has 17 residues. CDR1 and CDR2 (germline): DFQATT, SNEGSKA (reference sequence). V shed 3 bases and J 1 base; nucleotides not matched to a gene: 5. CDR3 bases: TGCAGTGCTAGTGCTAGCGGGAGGCTTTCTGGGGCCAACGTCCTGACTTTC. Translating gives CSASASGRLSGANVLTF.

As to this clonotype: The conserved final phenylalanine or tryptophan is absent from the CDR3, which likely points to a read error. It is unclear where the CDR3 begins or ends on the DNA, so no DNA is shown, and the CDR3 is as TCRdb lists it. The V and J genes are TRBV7-2 and TRBJ2-1; TRBD1 reflects the table's D call only, with no check against the DNA. CDR1 and CDR2 from the germline V gene are SGHTA and FQGNSA. Ends included, the CDR3 has 15 residues. The CDR3 loop is CASSLQAGTYNEQLL.

The table lists this clonotype with many counts. CDR3 coding DNA: TGTGCCAGCAGCTTAGAAAGATACGAGCAGTACTTC. Translated: CASSLERYEQYF. The chain is built from TRBV7-8 and TRBJ2-7; D not certain. The CDR3 spans 12 residues. Looked up from germline, CDR1 is SGHVS and CDR2 is FQNEAQ. V dropped 1 base and J dropped 4 bases, with 5 bases sitting between them. The full variable domain, with the rest looked up from reference TRBV7-8 and TRBJ2-7, is GAGVSQSPRYKVAKRGQDVALRCDPISGHVSLFWYQQALGQGPEFLTYFQNEAQLDKSGLPSDRFFAERPEGSVSTLKIQRTQQEDSAVYLCASSLERYEQYFGPGTRLTVT.

This clonotype was found a few times. The chain is built from TRBV7-2 and TRBJ2-5; D remains unclear. The CDR3 runs to 14 residues. The V gene lost 10 bases and the J gene lost 3 bases, with 18 bases spanning the gap. The V gene's germline CDR1 is SGHTA and CDR2 FQGNSA. DNA for the CDR3: TGTGCCACCTCACCCGGACCTCCGAAAGAGACCCAGTACTTC. It translates to CATSPGPPKETQYF.